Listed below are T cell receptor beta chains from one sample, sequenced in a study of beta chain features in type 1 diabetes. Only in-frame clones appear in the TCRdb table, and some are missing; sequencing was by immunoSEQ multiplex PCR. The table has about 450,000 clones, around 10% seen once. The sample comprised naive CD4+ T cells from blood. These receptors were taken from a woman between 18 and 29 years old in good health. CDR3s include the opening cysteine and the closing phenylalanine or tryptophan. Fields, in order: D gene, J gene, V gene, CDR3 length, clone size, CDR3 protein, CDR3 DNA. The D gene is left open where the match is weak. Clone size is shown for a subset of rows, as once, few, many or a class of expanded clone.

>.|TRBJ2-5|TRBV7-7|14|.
CASSLAPGQETQYF
TGTGCCAGCAGCTTAGCGCCAGGGCAAGAGACCCAGTACTTC
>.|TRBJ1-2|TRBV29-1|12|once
CSVVPGSHGYTF
TGCAGCGTTGTCCCGGGATCCCATGGCTACACCTTC
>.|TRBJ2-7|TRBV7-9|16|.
CASSLASWGSGYEQYF
TGTGCCAGCAGCTTAGCTTCGTGGGGGAGCGGCTACGAGCAGTACTTC
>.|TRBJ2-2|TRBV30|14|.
CAWRAGRNTGELFF
TGTGCCTGGAGAGCCGGGAGGAACACCGGGGAGCTGTTTTTT
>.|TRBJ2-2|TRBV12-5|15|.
CASGLVVGDTGELFF
TGTGCTAGTGGTTTGGTAGTAGGAGACACCGGGGAGCTGTTTTTT
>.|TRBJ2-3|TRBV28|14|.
CASSLGRDTDTQYF
TGTGCCAGCAGTTTGGGTAGGGACACAGATACGCAGTATTTT
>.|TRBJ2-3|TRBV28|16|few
CASSPRWVASTDTQYF
TGTGCCAGCAGCCCGAGGTGGGTCGCTTCCACAGATACGCAGTATTTT
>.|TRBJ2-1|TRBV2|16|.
CASSELRWGGYNEQFF
TGTGCCAGCAGCGAACTCAGGTGGGGCGGGTACAATGAGCAGTTCTTC
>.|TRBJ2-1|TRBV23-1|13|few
CASSQSQSNEQFF
TGCGCCAGCAGTCAATCACAGAGCAATGAGCAGTTCTTC
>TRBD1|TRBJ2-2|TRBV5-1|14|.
CASSGTGNTGELFF
TGCGCCAGCAGCGGGACAGGGAACACCGGGGAGCTGTTTTTT
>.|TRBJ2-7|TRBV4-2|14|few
CASSQQGGNYEQYF
TGTGCCAGCAGCCAACAGGGGGGGAACTACGAGCAGTACTTC
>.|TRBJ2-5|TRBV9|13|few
CASSGDSRETQYF
TGTGCCAGCAGCGGAGACAGTCGGGAGACCCAGTACTTC
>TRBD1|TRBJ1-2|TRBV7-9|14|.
CASSWTGVIDGYTF
TGTGCCAGCAGCTGGACAGGGGTTATCGATGGCTACACCTTC
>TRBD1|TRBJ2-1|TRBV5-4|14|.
CASRSRQGGDEQFF
TGTGCCAGCCGGTCCAGACAGGGGGGCGATGAGCAGTTCTTC
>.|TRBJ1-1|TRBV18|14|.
CASSPRPADTEAFF
TGTGCCAGCTCACCACGGCCGGCGGACACTGAAGCTTTCTTT
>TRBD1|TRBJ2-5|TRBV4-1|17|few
CASSQGRVRDRAETQYF
TGCGCCAGCAGCCAAGGAAGGGTACGCGACAGGGCCGAGACCCAGTACTTC
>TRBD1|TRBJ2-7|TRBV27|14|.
CASRAPTGKYEQYF
TGTGCCAGCAGAGCACCGACAGGGAAGTACGAGCAGTACTTC
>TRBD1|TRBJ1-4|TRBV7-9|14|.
CASRTDRAAEKLFF
TGTGCCAGCAGAACGGACAGGGCGGCGGAAAAACTGTTTTTT
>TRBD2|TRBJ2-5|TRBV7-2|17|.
CASSFTLLAGEQETQYF
TGTGCCAGCAGCTTTACCCTACTAGCGGGGGAGCAAGAGACCCAGTACTTC
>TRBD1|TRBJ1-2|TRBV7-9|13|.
CASSSGGTRGYTF
TGTGCCAGCAGCTCAGGGGGAACGCGTGGCTACACCTTC
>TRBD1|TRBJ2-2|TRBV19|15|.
CASSPGTGATGELFF
TGTGCCAGTAGTCCCGGGACAGGGGCCACCGGGGAGCTGTTTTTT
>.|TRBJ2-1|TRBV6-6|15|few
CASSYSSGRHNEQFF
TGTGCCAGCAGTTACTCGAGTGGGCGCCACAATGAGCAGTTCTTC
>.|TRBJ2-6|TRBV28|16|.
CASSLSDLSGANVLTF
TGTGCCAGCAGTTTATCTGATCTCTCTGGGGCCAACGTCCTGACTTTC
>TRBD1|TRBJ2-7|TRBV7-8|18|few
CASSNIILGTGGSYEQYF
TGTGCCAGCAGCAACATAATCCTTGGGACAGGAGGCTCCTACGAGCAGTACTTC
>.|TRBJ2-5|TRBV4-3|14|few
CASSRQTAEKTQYF
TGCGCCAGCAGCCGTCAGACAGCGGAAAAGACCCAGTACTTC
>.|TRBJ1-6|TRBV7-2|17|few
CASSLQQAGFGNSPLHF
TGTGCCAGCAGCTTACAGCAGGCCGGGTTCGGCAATTCACCCCTCCACTTT
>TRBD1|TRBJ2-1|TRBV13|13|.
CASSPRQGREQFF
TGTGCCAGCAGCCCGCGACAGGGGCGAGAGCAGTTCTTC
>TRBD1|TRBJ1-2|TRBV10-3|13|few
CAIRDRLDDGYTF
TGTGCCATCAGGGACAGGCTCGACGATGGCTACACCTTC
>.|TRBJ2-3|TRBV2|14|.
CASSDRTGTDTQYF
TGTGCCAGCAGTGATAGGACAGGCACAGATACGCAGTATTTT